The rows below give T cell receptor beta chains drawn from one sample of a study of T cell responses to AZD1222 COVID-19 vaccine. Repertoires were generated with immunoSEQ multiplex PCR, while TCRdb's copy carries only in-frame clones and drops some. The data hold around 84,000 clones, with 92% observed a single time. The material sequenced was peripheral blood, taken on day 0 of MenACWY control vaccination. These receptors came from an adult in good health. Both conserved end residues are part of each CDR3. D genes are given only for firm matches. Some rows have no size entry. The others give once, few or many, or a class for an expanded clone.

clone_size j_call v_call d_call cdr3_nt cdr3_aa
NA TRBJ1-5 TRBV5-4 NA TGTGCCAGCAGCAGGGACGGTAGCAATCAGCCCCAGCATTTT CASSRDGSNQPQHF
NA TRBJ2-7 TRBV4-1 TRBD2 TGCGCCAGCAGCCAAGATCGAGCGGGGAGCTCCTACGAGCAGTACTTC CASSQDRAGSSYEQYF
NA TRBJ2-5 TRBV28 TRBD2 TGTGCCAGCCTGTCTTTTCTTCGGTCCAGCGGGGGGGGTGAGACCCAGTACTTC CASLSFLRSSGGGETQYF
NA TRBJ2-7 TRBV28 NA TGTGCCACCGAGGGCAGGGCCCACGAGCAGTACTTC CATEGRAHEQYF
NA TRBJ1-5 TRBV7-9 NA TGTGCCAGGTTACAGGGATGCAATCAGCCCCAGCATTTT CARLQGCNQPQHF
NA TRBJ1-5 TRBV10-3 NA TGTGCCATCAGCGACCCGGCTACAGGTTCCAATCAGCCCCAGCATTTT CAISDPATGSNQPQHF
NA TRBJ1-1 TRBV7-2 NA TGTGCCAGCAGCCGGGAACAGGGAGCATACACTGAAGCTTTCTTT CASSREQGAYTEAFF
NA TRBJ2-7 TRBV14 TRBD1 TGTGCCAGCAGCCAAGCTAGGGACAGACACTACGAGCAGTACTTC CASSQARDRHYEQYF
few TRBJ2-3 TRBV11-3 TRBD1 TGTGCCAGCAGCCGAGGACAGGGGGGCACAGATACGCAGTATTTT CASSRGQGGTDTQYF
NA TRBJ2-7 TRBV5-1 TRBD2 TGCGCCAGCAGCTTGGGGGCATCGGGGGGCTCCTACGAGCAGTACTTC CASSLGASGGSYEQYF
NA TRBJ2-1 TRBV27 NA TGTGGAGTGGGGGGGGGCCTTAATGAGCAGTTCTTC CGVGGGLNEQFF